This T cell receptor (beta chain) was obtained from a study of T-cell memory formation after mild COVID-19. General study results and limits: CD4+ clones that contracted lay mainly in CM and EM; CD8+ ones lay in EMRA. Confirmation was lacking for SARS-CoV-2 specificity of second-wave clones that peaked on day 37. Some clones that responded were present in memory (sampled pre-infection), which suggests cross-reactive memory joined.

This CDR3 region has 15 residues. V shed 6 bases and J shed 1 base, with 15 bases lying between them. Germline CDR1 SGHAT, CDR2 FQDESV (reference sequence). Amplification by 5'RACE using constant-segment primers produced TCR alpha and TCR beta cDNA libraries that carried sample barcodes and UMIs. One entry per CDR3 protein results from TCRdb running MiXCR on the 5' RACE reads. The sample has about 470,000 distinct CDR3 sequences, roughly 25% seen once. For this clonotype: What it binds is not known.

The V gene is TRBV11-1, the J gene TRBJ1-1, with a tentative D call TRBD1 (6 bases). The specimen sequenced was PBMCs or a T cell subset sorted from them (not recorded which). The receptor comes from an adult woman who had mild COVID-19 (a few samples of this study predate the infection). Cell type and time point are not known. CDR3 sequence: CASRAPDSANTEAFF. The DNA of the CDR3 is TGTGCCAGCAGGGCCCCGGACAGTGCGAACACTGAAGCTTTCTTT.